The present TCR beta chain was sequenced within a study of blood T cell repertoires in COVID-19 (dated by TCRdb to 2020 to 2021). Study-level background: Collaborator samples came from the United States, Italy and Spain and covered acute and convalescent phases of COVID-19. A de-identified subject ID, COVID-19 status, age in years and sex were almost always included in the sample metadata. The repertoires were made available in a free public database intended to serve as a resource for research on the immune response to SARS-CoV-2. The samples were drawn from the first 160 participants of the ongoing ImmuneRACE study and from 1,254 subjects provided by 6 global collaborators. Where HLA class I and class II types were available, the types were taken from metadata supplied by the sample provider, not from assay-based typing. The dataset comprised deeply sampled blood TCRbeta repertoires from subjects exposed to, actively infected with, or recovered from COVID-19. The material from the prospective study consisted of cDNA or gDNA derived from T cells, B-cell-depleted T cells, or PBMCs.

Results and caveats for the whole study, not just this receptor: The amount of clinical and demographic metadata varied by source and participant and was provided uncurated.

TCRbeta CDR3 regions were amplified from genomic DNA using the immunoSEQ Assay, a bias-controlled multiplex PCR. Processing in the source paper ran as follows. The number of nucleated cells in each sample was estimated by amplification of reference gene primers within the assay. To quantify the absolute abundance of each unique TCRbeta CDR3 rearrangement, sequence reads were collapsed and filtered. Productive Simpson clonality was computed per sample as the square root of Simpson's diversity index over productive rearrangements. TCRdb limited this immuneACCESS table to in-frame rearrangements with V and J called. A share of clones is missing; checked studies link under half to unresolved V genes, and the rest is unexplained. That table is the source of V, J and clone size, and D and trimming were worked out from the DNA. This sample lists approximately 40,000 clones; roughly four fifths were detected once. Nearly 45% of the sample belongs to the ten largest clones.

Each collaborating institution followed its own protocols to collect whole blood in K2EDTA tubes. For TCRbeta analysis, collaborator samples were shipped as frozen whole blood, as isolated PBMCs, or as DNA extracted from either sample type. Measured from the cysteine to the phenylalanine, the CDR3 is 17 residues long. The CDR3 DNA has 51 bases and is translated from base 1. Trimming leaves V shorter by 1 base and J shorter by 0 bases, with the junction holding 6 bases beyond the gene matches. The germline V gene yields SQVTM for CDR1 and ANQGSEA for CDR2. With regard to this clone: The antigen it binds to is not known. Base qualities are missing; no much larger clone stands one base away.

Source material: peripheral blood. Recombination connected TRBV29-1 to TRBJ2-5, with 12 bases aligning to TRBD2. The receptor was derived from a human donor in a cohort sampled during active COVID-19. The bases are TGCAGCGTTGAAGGACTAGCGGGGGCCAAGTACCAAGAGACCCAGTACTTC. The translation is CSVEGLAGAKYQETQYF.